The 30 T cell receptor beta chains presented below share a single source sample, sequenced in a study of shared clonotypes between healthy human individuals. Sequencing used immunoSEQ multiplex PCR; TCRdb keeps in-frame clones, though not all of them. The sample records under 1,100,000 clones, 78% being singletons. Sequencing was carried out using memory CD4+ T cells from PBMCs. This sample's subset: CD45RA-negative fraction. Every receptor here comes from a man aged 18 to 30 in good health. Some clones in this sample may be carry-over from other donors' samples.

The CDR3 nucleotides are TGTGCCAGCAGTCCCCAGGTGGTTAGTACGCAGTATTTT. Amino acid sequence: CASSPQVVSTQYF. V gene TRBV27 combines with J gene TRBJ2-3; D is ambiguous. Germline lookup yields CDR1 MNHEY and CDR2 SMNVEV (reference sequence). The ends were cut back, 5 bases at V and 8 bases at J, with 14 bases in the middle. The CDR3 has 13 residues.

The chain joins TRBV30 to TRBJ1-5; tentatively, D is TRBD1 (5 bases). Germline CDR1 is GTSNPN and CDR2 is SVGIG (reference sequence). The V and J ends lost 5 bases and 1 base respectively, with 12 bases between them. CDR3 size: 14 residues. CDR3 nucleotides: TGTGCCTGGGGGGGAGCACAAAGCAATCAGCCCCAGCATTTT. This translates into CAWGGAQSNQPQHF.

The V call is TRBV11-1, the J call TRBJ1-2; 8 positions agree with TRBD1. Trimming cost V 3 bases and J 4 bases; bases outside gene matches: 7. This CDR3 is built from 15 residues. Germline V gives CDR1 SGHAT, CDR2 FQDESV (reference sequence). The CDR3 DNA reads as TGTGCCAGCAGCTTTGACAGGGGAGCAGGCTATGGCTACACCTTC. Its translation: CASSFDRGAGYGYTF.

This clone was counted at least ten times. This CDR3 is also generated by other DNA sequences in the sample. The rearrangement links TRBV6-5 to TRBJ1-1, with D possibly matching TRBD1 (5 bases). The germline V gene encodes CDR1 MNHEY and CDR2 SVGAGI. CDR3 size: 12 residues. Trimming removed 8 bases from V and 5 bases from J, with 12 bases in between. The CDR3 nucleotides read TGTGCCAGCGCGGGCGGGGGGACTGAAGCTTTCTTT. It codes for CASAGGGTEAFF.

This chain links TRBV11-3 with TRBJ2-5, with TRBD2 matching over 10 bases. CDR1 is SGHNT, CDR2 YENEEA, per germline. The junction had 8 bases not matched to a gene; V was cut back by 5 bases and J by 5 bases. The CDR3 covers 15 residues. Here the CDR3 reads CASSVSGRAGETQYF. The DNA of the CDR3 is TGTGCCAGCAGCGTAAGCGGGAGGGCCGGGGAGACCCAGTACTTC. The whole variable domain, filled in from reference TRBV11-3 and TRBJ2-5, reads EAGVVQSPRYKIIEKKQPVAFWCNPISGHNTLYWYLQNLGQGPELLIRYENEEAVDDSQLPKDRFSAERLKGVDSTLKIQPAELGDSAVYLCASSVSGRAGETQYFGPGTRLLVL.

The chain joins TRBV5-6 to TRBJ1-2, with 8 positions matching TRBD1. The CDR3 is made up of 15 amino acids. Trimming cost V 4 bases and J 8 bases; bases outside gene matches: 13. The V gene's germline CDR1 is SGHDT and CDR2 YYEEEE. CDR3 in amino acids: CASSPRQGRWVGYTF. CDR3 coding DNA: TGTGCCAGCAGCCCCAGACAGGGGCGCTGGGTGGGCTACACCTTC. The full variable domain, in which reference TRBV5-6 and TRBJ1-2 provide the parts outside the CDR3, is DAGVTQSPTHLIKTRGQQVTLRCSPKSGHDTVSWYQQALGQGPQFIFQYYEEEERQRGNFPDRFSGHQFPNYSSELNVNALLLGDSALYLCASSPRQGRWVGYTFGSGTRLTVV.

The gene calls are TRBV18 and TRBJ1-1; tentative D call: TRBD1 (5 bases). V gave up 5 bases and J gave up 0 bases, with 13 bases separating them. Germline CDR1 is KGHSH and CDR2 is LQKENI. CDR3 length: 15 amino acids. The CDR3 sequence: CASSGRQNMNTEAFF. The CDR3 DNA reads TGTGCCAGCTCAGGCAGACAGAACATGAACACTGAAGCTTTCTTT.

The chain carries TRBV7-2 and TRBJ2-3; 12 bases agree with TRBD1. J gave up 4 bases and V 1 base, and 9 bases lay outside the gene matches. CDR3 length: 18 residues. Germline V CDR1 and CDR2: SGHTA, FQGNSA. CDR3 in amino acids: CASSLVRSGTGGPDTQYF. The CDR3 region has the DNA TGTGCCAGCAGCTTAGTAAGGAGTGGGACAGGGGGCCCAGATACGCAGTATTTT.

The chain has TRBV9 and TRBJ2-1; no reliable D call. CDR3 length: 15 residues. V was shortened by 2 bases and J by 3 bases, with 12 bases between the two germline ends. In germline, CDR1 is SGDLS, CDR2 YYNGEE. In DNA form, the CDR3 reads TGTGCCAGCAGCGTCGCCCCCTGGGGCTACAATGAGCAGTTCTTC. Its translation: CASSVAPWGYNEQFF.

The gene calls are TRBV5-1 and TRBJ1-3; D gene unclear. This CDR3 is 15 amino acids long. CDR1 and CDR2 from the germline V gene are SGHRS and YFSETQ. Deletions cut 4 bases from V and 5 bases from J, with 16 bases between. This chain's CDR3 is CASSIPSGDRNTIYF. The CDR3 bases are TGCGCCAGCAGCATCCCATCCGGGGATAGAAACACCATATATTTT. Using reference TRBV5-1 and TRBJ1-3 for the parts outside the CDR3, the full variable domain is KAGVTQTPRYLIKTRGQQVTLSCSPISGHRSVSWYQQTPGQGLQFLFEYFSETQRNKGNFPGRFSGRQFSNSRSEMNVSTLELGDSALYLCASSIPSGDRNTIYFGEGSWLTVV.

In the case of this clone: Additional DNA sequences in this sample encode the identical CDR3. The rearrangement links TRBV28 to TRBJ2-2; the D gene is possibly TRBD2 (5 bases). V lost 2 bases to trimming and J lost 11 bases, with 6 bases between them. The germline V gene has CDR1 MDHEN and CDR2 SYDVKM. The CDR3 extends over 11 amino acids. The CDR3 DNA reads as TGTGCCAGCAGTTTACGGGGAGAGCTGTTTTTT. Its translation: CASSLRGELFF.

The chain links TRBV9 to TRBJ2-2, with D maybe TRBD1 (6 bases). V was pared by 3 bases and J by 6 bases, with 21 bases between. The germline CDR1 and CDR2 sequences are SGDLS and YYNGEE. The CDR3 runs to 17 residues. The CDR3: CASSAPGQLLPPGELFF. The DNA for the CDR3 is TGTGCCAGCAGCGCCCCAGGACAGCTCTTACCACCCGGGGAGCTGTTTTTT.

In this sample, this clone turned up a few times. The rearrangement links TRBV7-2 to TRBJ1-2; the D is unclear. The V end was cut by 2 bases, the J end by 8 bases, with 15 bases between. Germline assignment: CDR1 SGHTA and CDR2 FQGNSA. The CDR3 is 14 amino acids. For the CDR3, the DNA is TGTGCCAGCAGCTTACCCACAAGTGATAGAGGCTACACCTTC. Amino acids: CASSLPTSDRGYTF.

Note on this clone: A read error may explain this, as a much larger clone is one base away. J is TRBJ1-1 and V is TRBV30, with D perhaps matching TRBD1 (6 bases). Trimming shortened V by 5 bases and J by 7 bases, and 14 bases separated the two germline ends. Germline CDR1 is GTSNPN and CDR2 is SVGIG (reference sequence). There are 12 residues in the CDR3. CDR3 region: CAWGGGRFEAFF. CDR3 DNA sequence: TGTGCCTGGGGCGGGGGGCGGTTTGAAGCTTTCTTT.

This chain uses TRBV19 with TRBJ2-1, with 12 nucleotides matching TRBD2. The trim removed 5 bases at V and 5 bases at J, leaving 7 bases unmatched. The CDR3 is 16 amino acids. Germline V gene lookup returns CDR1 LNHDA and CDR2 SQIVND (reference sequence). The CDR3 DNA is TGTGCCAGTAGTTCTAGACTAGCGGGGGCTCACAATGAGCAGTTCTTC. The encoded protein is CASSSRLAGAHNEQFF.

This clone was detected only a few times. The chain recombines TRBV27 with TRBJ1-1; D remains unclear. CDR1 and CDR2 (germline): MNHEY, SMNVEV (reference sequence). This CDR3 spans 15 amino acids. Trimming took 2 bases from V and 0 from J, leaving 10 bases between them. The CDR3 DNA is TGTGCCAGCAGTTTAGATGTGGGCATGAACACTGAAGCTTTCTTT. Encoded protein: CASSLDVGMNTEAFF.

The rearrangement links TRBV7-6 to TRBJ2-7; TRBD2 matches 8 bases. Germline CDR1 reads SGHVS; CDR2 reads FNYEAQ. Trimming removed 5 bases from V and 5 bases from J; junction bases left unmatched: 11. The CDR3 spans 15 residues. The CDR3 sequence is CASSPSRVSGNEQYF. CDR3 nucleotides: TGTGCCAGCAGCCCCTCGCGGGTTAGCGGGAACGAGCAGTACTTC. Variable domain in full (rest from reference TRBV7-6 and TRBJ2-7): GAGVSQSPRYKVTKRGQDVALRCDPISGHVSLYWYRQALGQGPEFLTYFNYEAQQDKSGLPNDRFSAERPEGSISTLTIQRTEQRDSAMYRCASSPSRVSGNEQYFGPGTRLTVT.

The chain joins TRBV28 to TRBJ1-2, with 7 bases that match TRBD1. Trimming took 2 bases from V and 4 from J; bases not matched to a gene: 4. There are 14 residues in the CDR3. Germline CDR1 reads MDHEN; CDR2 reads SYDVKM. The CDR3 DNA reads as TGTGCCAGCAGTTTAGAAGACAGGGTCTATGGCTACACCTTC. This sequence encodes CASSLEDRVYGYTF.

The DNA of the CDR3 is TGTGCCAGCTCACCATTAACAGCAATGACTGAAGCTTTCTTT. Protein sequence: CASSPLTAMTEAFF. V gene TRBV18 combines with J gene TRBJ1-1, with D unclear. Trimming pared 2 bases from V and 5 bases from J, leaving 12 bases between. The V gene's germline CDR1 is KGHSH and CDR2 LQKENI. The CDR3 has 14 amino acids.

With respect to this clone: The same CDR3 is also encoded by other DNA sequences in this sample. The J gene is TRBJ1-5, the V gene TRBV19, with D unclear. The CDR3 totals 13 residues. CDR1 LNHDA and CDR2 SQIVND come from the germline V gene (reference sequence). V lost 4 bases and J 3 bases, leaving 7 bases between the germline ends. CDR3 sequence (DNA): TGTGCCAGTAGTACCGGATTCAATCAGCCCCAGCATTTT. Protein product: CASSTGFNQPQHF.

This chain connects TRBV29-1 to TRBJ2-6; TRBD2 might be the D (6 bases). Germline V gene data show CDR1 as SQVTM and CDR2 as ANQGSEA. Trimming pared 7 bases from V and 2 bases from J, leaving 18 bases between. This CDR3 region has 16 residues. The CDR3 DNA reads as TGCAGCGCCGAGGACTACATGAGGGCTGGGGCCAACGTCCTGACTTTC. This translates into CSAEDYMRAGANVLTF.

The chain is built from TRBV28 and TRBJ2-4; no clear D gene. The CDR3 runs 16 residues. V lost 5 bases to trimming and J lost 0 bases, with 14 bases between them. In germline, CDR1 is MDHEN, CDR2 SYDVKM. CDR3 DNA sequence: TGTGCCAGCAGTACTACGCTGCACCTAGCCAAAAACATTCAGTACTTC. Its protein product is CASSTTLHLAKNIQYF.

The V gene is TRBV11-2, the J gene TRBJ2-2, with a weak D call TRBD2 (5 bases). V was cut by 5 bases and J by 5 bases, with 15 bases left in between. The CDR3 is made up of 15 amino acids. CDR1 and CDR2 (germline): SGHAT, FQNNGV. For the CDR3, the DNA is TGTGCCAGCAGCCCCGGGGTGTCCCCGACCGGGGAGCTGTTTTTT. As protein: CASSPGVSPTGELFF. Variable domain in full (rest from reference TRBV11-2 and TRBJ2-2): EAGVAQSPRYKIIEKRQSVAFWCNPISGHATLYWYQQILGQGPKLLIQFQNNGVVDDSQLPKDRFSAERLKGVDSTLKIQPAKLEDSAVYLCASSPGVSPTGELFFGEGSRLTVL.

V gene TRBV2 combines with J gene TRBJ1-4; D may be TRBD1 (5 bases). The CDR3 runs to 15 residues. In germline, CDR1 is SNHLY, CDR2 FYNNEI. With 6 bases removed from V and 5 bases from J, the gap between germline ends came to 16 bases. CDR3 DNA: TGTGCCAGCAGGTACTCCGGGACGGAGAATGAAAAACTGTTTTTT. As protein: CASRYSGTENEKLFF.

The chain employs TRBV28 and TRBJ2-1, with 7 bases lining up with TRBD2. This CDR3 region has 16 residues. Germline V CDR1 and CDR2: MDHEN, SYDVKM. Trimming cost V 6 bases and J 8 bases; bases outside gene matches: 16. The CDR3: CASRPTARGSADEQFF. DNA of the CDR3: TGTGCCAGCAGACCCACCGCTCGCGGGAGTGCTGATGAGCAGTTCTTC. Looking up the rest from reference TRBV28 and TRBJ2-1 gives the full variable domain: DVKVTQSSRYLVKRTGEKVFLECVQDMDHENMFWYRQDPGLGLRLIYFSYDVKMKEKGDIPEGYSVSREKKERFSLILESASTNQTSMYLCASRPTARGSADEQFFGPGTRLTVL.

The CDR3 loop reads CASSGIQGVRLFF. Written as DNA, the CDR3 is TGCGCCAGCAGCGGGATCCAGGGTGTAAGACTGTTTTTT. J is TRBJ1-4 and V is TRBV4-1; maybe TRBD1 (5 bases). Germline V gene lookup returns CDR1 MGHRA and CDR2 YSYEKL. V was trimmed by 5 bases and J by 13 bases, leaving 17 bases between them. The CDR3 extends over 13 amino acids.

This chain connects TRBV9 to TRBJ2-2; D might be TRBD1 (5 bases). Germline V lookup: CDR1 SGDLS, CDR2 YYNGEE. Trimming stripped 4 bases from V and 2 bases from J, with 12 bases between. The CDR3 has 15 residues. The CDR3 loop is CASSPRAANTGELFF. The CDR3 nucleotides read TGTGCCAGCAGCCCCAGGGCGGCAAACACCGGGGAGCTGTTTTTT.

The chain combines TRBV5-1 with TRBJ1-4; 10 bases match TRBD1. This CDR3 has 15 residues. Per the germline V gene, CDR1 is SGHRS and CDR2 is YFSETQ. The V and J ends lost 0 bases and 8 bases, in that order; junction bases with no gene match: 4. The CDR3 is CASSLGGTGEEKLFF. The CDR3 DNA is TGCGCCAGCAGCTTGGGTGGGACAGGGGAGGAAAAACTGTTTTTT.

The chain couples TRBV6-5 to TRBJ2-5; TRBD1 might be the D (5 bases). The CDR3 loop spans 11 amino acids. In germline, CDR1 is MNHEY, CDR2 SVGAGI. Trimming left V 2 bases short and J 9 bases short, with 7 bases between. The CDR3 DNA follows: TGTGCCAGCAGTTACGGGGCATCCCAGTACTTC. Its translation is CASSYGASQYF.

The gene calls are TRBV9 and TRBJ2-7; D is perhaps TRBD1 (7 bases). CDR3 length equals 14 residues. Trimming stripped 4 bases from V and 3 bases from J, with 14 bases between. The germline gives CDR1 SGDLS, CDR2 YYNGEE. In nucleotides, the CDR3 is TGTGCCAGCAGCCCAGGGGGGCATGACTACGAGCAGTACTTC. Amino acids: CASSPGGHDYEQYF.